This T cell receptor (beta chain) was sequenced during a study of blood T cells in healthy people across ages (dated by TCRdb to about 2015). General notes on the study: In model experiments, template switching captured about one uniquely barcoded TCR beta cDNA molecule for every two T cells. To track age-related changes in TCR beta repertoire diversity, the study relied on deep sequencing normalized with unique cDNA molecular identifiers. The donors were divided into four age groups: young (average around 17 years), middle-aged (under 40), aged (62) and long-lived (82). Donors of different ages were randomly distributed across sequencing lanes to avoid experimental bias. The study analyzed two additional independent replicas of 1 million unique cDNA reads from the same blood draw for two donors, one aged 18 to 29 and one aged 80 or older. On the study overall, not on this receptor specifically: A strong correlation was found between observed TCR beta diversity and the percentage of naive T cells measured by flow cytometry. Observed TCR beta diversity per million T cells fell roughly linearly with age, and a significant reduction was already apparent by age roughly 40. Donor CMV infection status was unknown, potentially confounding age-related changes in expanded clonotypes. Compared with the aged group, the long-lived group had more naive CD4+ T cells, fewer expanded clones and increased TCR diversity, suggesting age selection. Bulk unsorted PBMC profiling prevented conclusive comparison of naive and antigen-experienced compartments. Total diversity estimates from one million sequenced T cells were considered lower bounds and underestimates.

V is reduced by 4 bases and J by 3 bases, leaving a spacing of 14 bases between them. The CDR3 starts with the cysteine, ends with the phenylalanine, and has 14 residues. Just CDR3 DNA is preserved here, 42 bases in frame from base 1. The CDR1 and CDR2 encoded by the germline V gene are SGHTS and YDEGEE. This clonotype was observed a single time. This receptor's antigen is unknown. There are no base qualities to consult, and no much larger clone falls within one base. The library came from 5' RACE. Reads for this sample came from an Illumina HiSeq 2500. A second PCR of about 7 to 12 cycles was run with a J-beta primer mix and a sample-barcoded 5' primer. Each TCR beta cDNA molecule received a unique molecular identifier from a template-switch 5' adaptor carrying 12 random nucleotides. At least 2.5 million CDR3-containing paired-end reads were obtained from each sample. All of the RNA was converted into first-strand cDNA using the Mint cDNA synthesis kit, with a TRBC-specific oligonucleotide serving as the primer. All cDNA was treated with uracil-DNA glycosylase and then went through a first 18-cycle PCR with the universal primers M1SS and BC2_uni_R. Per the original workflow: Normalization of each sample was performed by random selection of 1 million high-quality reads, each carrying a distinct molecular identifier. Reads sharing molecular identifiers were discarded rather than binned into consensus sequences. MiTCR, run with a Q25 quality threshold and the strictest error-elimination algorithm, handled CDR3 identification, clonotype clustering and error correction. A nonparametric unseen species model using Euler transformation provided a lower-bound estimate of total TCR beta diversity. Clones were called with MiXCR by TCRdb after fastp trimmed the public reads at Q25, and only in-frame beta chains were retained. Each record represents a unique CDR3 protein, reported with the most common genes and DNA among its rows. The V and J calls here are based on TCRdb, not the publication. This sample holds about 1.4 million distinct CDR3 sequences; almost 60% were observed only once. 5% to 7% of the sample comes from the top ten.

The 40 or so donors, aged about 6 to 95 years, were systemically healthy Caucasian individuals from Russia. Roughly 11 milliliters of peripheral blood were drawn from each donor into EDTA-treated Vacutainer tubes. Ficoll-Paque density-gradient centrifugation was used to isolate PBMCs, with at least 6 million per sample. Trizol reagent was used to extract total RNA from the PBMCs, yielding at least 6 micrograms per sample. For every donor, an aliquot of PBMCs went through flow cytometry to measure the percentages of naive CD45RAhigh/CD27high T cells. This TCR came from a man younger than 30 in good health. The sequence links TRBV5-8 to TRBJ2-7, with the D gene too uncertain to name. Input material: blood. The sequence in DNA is TGTGCCAGCAGCGAACATACAGCCCTCTACGAGCAGTACTTC. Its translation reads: CASSEHTALYEQYF.